The 18 T cell receptor beta chains below all came from one sample that was sequenced in a study of blood T cell repertoires in COVID-19. Using immunoSEQ multiplex PCR, the repertoire was profiled, and TCRdb retains in-frame clones only, with some absent. The sample has about 350,000 clones; about 88% are singletons. The specimen sequenced was peripheral blood. The receptors were gathered from an older woman with COVID-19, enrolled during active disease.

On this clone: Other DNA sequences of this sample code for an identical CDR3. V is TRBV19 and J is TRBJ1-1; possible D gene TRBD1, 5 bases. V was shortened by 5 bases and J by 0 bases, with 7 bases between the two germline ends. Germline V gene sequence: CDR1 LNHDA, CDR2 SQIVND (reference sequence). The CDR3 is made up of 13 amino acids. CDR3 in amino acids: CASSRGMNTEAFF. In DNA, the CDR3 is TGTGCCAGTAGTCGGGGGATGAACACTGAAGCTTTCTTT. The variable domain in full, completed from reference TRBV19 and TRBJ1-1, reads DGGITQSPKYLFRKEGQNVTLSCEQNLNHDAMYWYRQDPGQGLRLIYYSQIVNDFQKGDIAEGYSVSREKKESFPLTVTSAQKNPTAFYLCASSRGMNTEAFFGQGTRLTVV.

The chain joins TRBV3-1 (or the pseudogene TRBV3-2) to TRBJ1-5, with D possibly TRBD1 on 6 matching bases. This CDR3 comprises 17 residues. The V gene lost 1 base and the J gene lost 0 bases, with 13 bases spanning the gap. Germline CDR1 is LGHDT and CDR2 is YNNKEL (reference sequence). CDR3 nucleotide sequence: TGTGCCAGCAGCCAAGGGGGGCCGGGGTATAGCAATCAGCCCCAGCATTTT. Translated, it gives CASSQGGPGYSNQPQHF.

V and J are TRBV18 and TRBJ1-1; TRBD1 aligns across 8 bases. This CDR3 is built from 14 residues. V lost 8 bases, J lost 3 bases, and 8 bases stayed unmatched. Germline CDR1 reads KGHSH; CDR2 reads LQKENI. The CDR3 region has the DNA TGTGCCAGCACGTTGGACAGGGTAGACACTGAAGCTTTCTTT. Residues: CASTLDRVDTEAFF. Together with reference TRBV18 and TRBJ1-1, the CDR3 gives the full variable domain: NAGVMQNPRHLVRRRGQEARLRCSPMKGHSHVYWYRQLPEEGLKFMVYLQKENIIDESGMPKERFSAEFPKEGPSILRIQQVVRGDSAAYFCASTLDRVDTEAFFGQGTRLTVV.

This clone was counted a few times. The chain combines TRBV30 with TRBJ1-5; 9 bases match TRBD1. Germline CDR1 and CDR2: GTSNPN and SVGIG (reference sequence). The CDR3 runs 14 residues. Losses at the gene ends were 4 bases for V and 5 bases for J; bases not matched to a gene: 6. CDR3 region: CAWTEGQGHQPQHF. The DNA of the CDR3 is TGTGCCTGGACTGAAGGACAGGGGCATCAGCCCCAGCATTTT. The entire variable domain, with the rest obtained from reference TRBV30 and TRBJ1-5, is as follows: SQTIHQWPATLVQPVGSPLSLECTVEGTSNPNLYWYRQAAGRGLQLLFYSVGIGQISSEVPQNLSASRPQDRQFILSSKKLLLSDSGFYLCAWTEGQGHQPQHFGDGTRLSIL.

The chain is built from TRBV29-1 and TRBJ1-3; TRBD1 aligns across 12 bases. Losses at the gene ends were 0 bases for V and 3 bases for J; bases not matched to a gene: 3. The CDR3 extends over 16 amino acids. The V gene's germline CDR1 is SQVTM and CDR2 ANQGSEA. In DNA, the CDR3 is TGCAGCGTTGAAGAAGGGACAGGGGGCCTTGGAAACACCATATATTTT. This sequence encodes CSVEEGTGGLGNTIYF.

The chain links TRBV5-5 to TRBJ1-1; the D is unclear. This CDR3 has 13 amino acids. V was pared by 4 bases and J by 2 bases, with 9 bases between. In germline, CDR1 is SGHKS, CDR2 YYEKEE (reference sequence). The CDR3 region has the DNA TGTGCCAGCAGCCCCAAGCTTAACACTGAAGCTTTCTTT. Translated: CASSPKLNTEAFF. Together with reference TRBV5-5 and TRBJ1-1, the CDR3 gives the full variable domain: DAGVTQSPTHLIKTRGQQVTLRCSPISGHKSVSWYQQVLGQGPQFIFQYYEKEERGRGNFPDRFSARQFPNYSSELNVNALLLGDSALYLCASSPKLNTEAFFGQGTRLTVV.

This clone showed up just a few times. The chain combines TRBV14 with TRBJ1-1; D perhaps matches TRBD1 (5 bases). V lost 6 bases and J lost 4, with 18 bases in between. The CDR3 runs 15 residues. In germline, CDR1 is SGHDN, CDR2 FVKESK. This chain's CDR3 is CASSPTIGGGTEAFF. The DNA for the CDR3 is TGTGCCAGCAGTCCCACAATCGGCGGGGGCACTGAAGCTTTCTTT.

This clone has only one observation. This sequence joins TRBV7-2 and TRBJ1-2; D is undetermined. Trimming cost V 7 bases and J 4 bases, with 13 bases left between them. The germline CDR1 and CDR2 sequences are SGHTA and FQGNSA. The CDR3 consists of 13 residues. This chain's CDR3 is CASNLAGGYGYTF. CDR3 bases: TGTGCCAGCAACCTTGCGGGCGGCTATGGCTACACCTTC.

V and J are TRBV4-2 and TRBJ2-1, with TRBD2 matching 13 bases. Looked up from germline, CDR1 is LGHNA and CDR2 is YNFKEQ. The CDR3 contains 16 residues. The junction had 6 bases not matched to a gene; V was cut back by 5 bases and J by 5 bases. The CDR3, as DNA: TGTGCCAGCAGCGACTCACTAGCGGGGGGGCACAATGAGCAGTTCTTC. Protein: CASSDSLAGGHNEQFF.

The chain combines TRBV5-1 with TRBJ2-7; D is ambiguous. Trimming left V 5 bases short and J 4 bases short, with 13 bases between. The CDR3 sequence is 13 residues long. The germline gives CDR1 SGHRS, CDR2 YFSETQ. The CDR3 region is CASSQSTEYEQYF. DNA of the CDR3: TGCGCCAGCAGTCAATCTACCGAGTACGAGCAGTACTTC.

This chain connects TRBV14 to TRBJ2-7; tentatively, D is TRBD1 (5 bases). Germline loops: CDR1 SGHDN, CDR2 FVKESK. The CDR3 length is 14 residues. Trimming cost V 4 bases and J 2 bases, with 12 bases left between them. In nucleotides, the CDR3 is TGTGCCAGCAGCCTCGGACATCCAACCTACGAGCAGTACTTC. Translation: CASSLGHPTYEQYF. Together with reference TRBV14 and TRBJ2-7, the CDR3 gives the full variable domain: EAGVTQFPSHSVIEKGQTVTLRCDPISGHDNLYWYRRVMGKEIKFLLHFVKESKQDESGMPNNRFLAERTGGTYSTLKVQPAELEDSGVYFCASSLGHPTYEQYFGPGTRLTVT.

The chain is built from TRBV23-1 and TRBJ1-5; 7 nucleotides line up with TRBD1. TRBV23-1 is designated an ORF whose function remains uncertain. Unmatched junction bases numbered 13, after V lost 4 bases and J lost 4 bases. The length of the CDR3 is 17 residues. CDR3 sequence reads: CASSRRRRRQGNQPQHF. The CDR3 region has the DNA TGCGCCAGCAGTCGGCGTAGGAGGAGACAGGGTAATCAGCCCCAGCATTTT.

This clone is a singleton in its sample. The identical CDR3 is also encoded by other nucleotide sequences in the sample. In DNA, the CDR3 is TGTGCCACCAGTGATCCGCAGAACTATGGCTACACCTTC. Its translation is CATSDPQNYGYTF. This chain connects TRBV24-1 to TRBJ1-2; D gene unclear. This CDR3 has 13 residues. V was trimmed by 3 bases and J by 2 bases, leaving 6 bases between them. The germline gives CDR1 KGHDR, CDR2 SFDVKD.

The chain couples TRBV5-1 to TRBJ1-2; 7 positions match TRBD1. The CDR3 has 12 residues. V was pared by 6 bases and J by 8 bases, with 7 bases of the junction left unmatched. CDR1 is SGHRS, CDR2 YFSETQ, per germline. The chain's CDR3 is CASTPDRVGYTF. In nucleotides, the CDR3 is TGCGCCAGCACCCCAGACAGGGTCGGCTACACCTTC. Filled out from reference TRBV5-1 and TRBJ1-2, the complete variable domain reads KAGVTQTPRYLIKTRGQQVTLSCSPISGHRSVSWYQQTPGQGLQFLFEYFSETQRNKGNFPGRFSGRQFSNSRSEMNVSTLELGDSALYLCASTPDRVGYTFGSGTRLTVV.

The chain employs TRBV6-5 and TRBJ1-1; D is perhaps TRBD1 (6 bases). This CDR3 has 14 amino acids. V gave up 7 bases and J gave up 4 bases, with 16 bases separating them. Germline loops: CDR1 MNHEY, CDR2 SVGAGI. CDR3 in DNA: TGTGCCAGCATCTCCCCAGGGGCCATCACTGAAGCTTTCTTT. It specifies CASISPGAITEAFF.

The CDR3 DNA sequence: TGCGCCAGCAGCCCTGGGACACCCACGACTAACTATGGCTACACCTTC. This encodes CASSPGTPTTNYGYTF. The rearrangement links TRBV5-1 to TRBJ1-2; TRBD1 might be the D (6 bases). The germline V gene encodes CDR1 SGHRS and CDR2 YFSETQ. The CDR3 spans 16 residues. V lost 4 bases, J lost 0 bases, and 16 bases lay in between.

This chain joins TRBV28 and TRBJ1-5; possibly TRBD1 for D (5 bases). The CDR3 contains 14 residues. Germline loops: CDR1 MDHEN, CDR2 SYDVKM. V lost 5 bases to trimming and J lost 6 bases, with 14 bases between them. Written as DNA, the CDR3 is TGTGCCAGCAGTACACCAGGGCTGGTTCAGCCCCAGCATTTT. It is translated as CASSTPGLVQPQHF.

This rearrangement joins TRBV30 to TRBJ2-5, with unresolved D. The CDR3 extends over 11 amino acids. Germline CDR1 is GTSNPN and CDR2 is SVGIG (reference sequence). V was pared by 0 bases and J by 9 bases, with 8 bases between. The DNA of the CDR3 is TGTGCCTGGAGTGTACAAGGAGCCCAGTACTTC. This encodes CAWSVQGAQYF. Together with reference TRBV30 and TRBJ2-5, the CDR3 gives the full variable domain: SQTIHQWPATLVQPVGSPLSLECTVEGTSNPNLYWYRQAAGRGLQLLFYSVGIGQISSEVPQNLSASRPQDRQFILSSKKLLLSDSGFYLCAWSVQGAQYFGPGTRLLVL.